The 22 T cell receptor beta chains below come from one sample, sequenced in a study of T cells after posttransplantation cyclophosphamide. A marrow graft followed busulfan-fludarabine conditioning, with cyclophosphamide on days +3 and +4. Libraries were prepared by immunoSEQ multiplex PCR; TCRdb keeps only in-frame clonotypes and omits some of them. The repertoire holds around 17,000 clones, roughly 92% seen once, with less than 0.65% in the top ten. The source was CD4+ T cells sorted from blood, collected after allogeneic stem cell transplant with posttransplant cyclophosphamide. The receptors were gathered from a male patient between 60 and 69 years old who received an allogeneic stem cell transplant from a related donor and was CMV-positive. Some T cells may possibly be graft donor cells.

The chain links TRBV19 to TRBJ2-1; TRBD1 agrees at 7 bases. Germline loops: CDR1 LNHDA, CDR2 SQIVND (reference sequence). V shed 6 bases and J 3 bases; nucleotides not matched to a gene: 8. The CDR3 length is 15 residues. The CDR3 nucleotides are TGTGCCAGTAGGCCCGACAGGGATCTCTACAATGAGCAGTTCTTC. This gives the protein CASRPDRDLYNEQFF. The full variable domain, its missing parts supplied by reference TRBV19 and TRBJ2-1, is DGGITQSPKYLFRKEGQNVTLSCEQNLNHDAMYWYRQDPGQGLRLIYYSQIVNDFQKGDIAEGYSVSREKKESFPLTVTSAQKNPTAFYLCASRPDRDLYNEQFFGPGTRLTVL.

This clone was seen a handful of times. The V call is TRBV7-8, the J call TRBJ1-1; D is uncertain. This CDR3 contains 13 residues. Per germline, CDR1 SGHVS and CDR2 FQNEAQ. The germline V and J ends were trimmed by 5 bases and 0 bases, with 7 bases remaining between them. CDR3 DNA sequence: TGTGCCAGCAGCCCAACGGTGAACACTGAAGCTTTCTTT. This encodes CASSPTVNTEAFF.

This chain uses TRBV28 with TRBJ2-2, with D perhaps TRBD1 (6 bases). V was shortened by 8 bases and J by 4 bases, with 14 bases between the two germline ends. This CDR3 has 14 residues. CDR1 is MDHEN, CDR2 SYDVKM, per germline. CDR3 region: CASDSGVTTGELFF. The CDR3 DNA sequence: TGTGCCAGCGACTCAGGGGTGACCACCGGGGAGCTGTTTTTT.

V gene TRBV2 combines with J gene TRBJ1-4; no clear D gene. The germline V and J ends were trimmed by 5 bases and 4 bases, with 11 bases remaining between them. The germline V gene has CDR1 SNHLY and CDR2 FYNNEI. CDR3 size: 14 residues. For the CDR3, the DNA is TGTGCCAGCAGTTTAGCGAGTGGTAATGAAAAACTGTTTTTT. It translates to CASSLASGNEKLFF.

V and J are TRBV4-3 and TRBJ1-2; 9 nucleotides line up with TRBD1. Trimming took 4 bases from V and 4 from J; bases not matched to a gene: 10. Per the germline V gene, CDR1 is LGHNA and CDR2 is YSLEER. The CDR3 is 16 residues long. The CDR3 DNA reads as TGCGCCAGCAGCCTGACCAGGGACAGGGAACTCTATGGCTACACCTTC. Encoded protein: CASSLTRDRELYGYTF.

V usage is TRBV7-9 and J usage is TRBJ2-2, with D maybe TRBD2 (5 bases). This CDR3 contains 15 residues. The germline V gene has CDR1 SEHNR and CDR2 FQNEAQ (reference sequence). V dropped 5 bases and J dropped 1 base, with 11 bases sitting between them. The CDR3 here is CASSRAAVNTGELFF. CDR3 DNA: TGTGCCAGCAGCCGAGCGGCTGTGAACACCGGGGAGCTGTTTTTT.

As concerns this clone: Other DNA sequences in the sample encode the same CDR3. The V and J genes are TRBV7-2 and TRBJ1-6, with TRBD1 matching 9 bases. Germline-derived CDR1 and CDR2 are SGHTA and FQGNSA. CDR3 length: 15 residues. V was pared by 6 bases and J by 9 bases, with 9 bases of the junction left unmatched. The CDR3 protein is CASSLAGQGFSPLHF. For the CDR3, the DNA is TGTGCCAGCAGTCTCGCGGGACAGGGTTTTTCACCCCTCCACTTT.

CDR3 DNA sequence: TGCGCCAGCAGCTTCAAACAGGGGGGTAATGAAAAACTGTTTTTT. It yields the protein CASSFKQGGNEKLFF. This sequence joins TRBV5-1 and TRBJ1-4; 8 nucleotides align to TRBD1. The CDR3 extends over 15 amino acids. The V segment lost 2 bases and the J segment 4 bases; nucleotides outside the gene matches: 4. Germline assignment: CDR1 SGHRS and CDR2 YFSETQ.

This rearrangement joins TRBV10-3 to TRBJ2-7; 9 nucleotides match TRBD1. In germline, CDR1 is ENHRY, CDR2 SYGVKD. Trimming removed 3 bases from V and 3 bases from J; junction bases left unmatched: 3. The CDR3 spans 14 residues. The CDR3 sequence: CAISDGTGNYEQYF. The CDR3 DNA sequence: TGTGCCATCAGTGACGGGACAGGGAACTACGAGCAGTACTTC.

In this sample, this clone turned up a few times. The V call is TRBV18, the J call TRBJ2-7, with TRBD1 matching over 8 bases. J was trimmed by 2 bases and V by 6 bases; bases with no gene match: 12. Germline V lookup: CDR1 KGHSH, CDR2 LQKENI. CDR3 length equals 16 residues. CDR3 in DNA: TGTGCCAGCTCCTTCATCGGACAGGGACAGACCTACGAGCAGTACTTC. It is translated as CASSFIGQGQTYEQYF.

Only one count was recorded for this clone. J is TRBJ2-7 and V is TRBV15, with D unresolved. Trimming removed 0 bases at V and 0 bases at J, with 18 bases between. The germline V gene encodes CDR1 LNHNV and CDR2 YYDKDF (reference sequence). The CDR3 spans 18 residues. The CDR3 protein is CATSREMMVAVYSYEQYF. CDR3 sequence (DNA): TGTGCCACCAGCAGAGAAATGATGGTGGCAGTGTACTCCTACGAGCAGTACTTC.

This chain joins TRBV2 and TRBJ1-6, with TRBD1 matching 9 bases. Looked up from germline, CDR1 is SNHLY and CDR2 is FYNNEI. Germline trimming cut 2 bases from V and 10 bases from J; bases unmatched to any gene: 6. CDR3 length: 15 amino acids. As DNA, the CDR3 is TGTGCCAGCAGTGAATCCGGGACAGGGAGATCACCCCTCCACTTT. This codes for CASSESGTGRSPLHF.

The chain carries TRBV5-4 and TRBJ2-1; 10 bases match TRBD1. The trim removed 0 bases at V and 6 bases at J, leaving 6 bases unmatched. CDR1 and CDR2 from the germline V gene are SGHNT and YYREEE (reference sequence). The CDR3 consists of 16 residues. The CDR3 loop reads CASSLVFGTGVNEQFF. CDR3 in DNA: TGTGCCAGCAGCTTGGTTTTCGGGACAGGGGTCAATGAGCAGTTCTTC.

V gene TRBV5-6 combines with J gene TRBJ2-1; D may be TRBD2 (6 bases). CDR1 and CDR2 (germline): SGHDT, YYEEEE. The CDR3 totals 13 residues. V lost 6 bases and J 9 bases, leaving 16 bases between the germline ends. This CDR3 reads CASTRAGFPEQFF. CDR3 nucleotides: TGTGCCAGCACGCGGGCGGGGTTCCCTGAGCAGTTCTTC.

V usage is TRBV4-2 and J usage is TRBJ2-3, with TRBD2 matching 8 bases. This CDR3 has 19 residues. Per germline, CDR1 LGHNA and CDR2 YNFKEQ. The V and J ends lost 0 bases and 2 bases, in that order; junction bases with no gene match: 13. The CDR3 sequence: CASSQDPSASGGYTDTQYF. The CDR3 DNA follows: TGTGCCAGCAGCCAAGATCCATCGGCCAGCGGGGGCTACACAGATACGCAGTATTTT.

This chain joins TRBV5-1 and TRBJ1-3; D is ambiguous. V was shortened by 8 bases and J by 0 bases, with 15 bases between the two germline ends. In germline, CDR1 is SGHRS, CDR2 YFSETQ. The CDR3 is 15 residues long. In DNA form, the CDR3 reads TGCGCCAGTTCCGATCGGTTAAGCTCTGGAAACACCATATATTTT. This sequence encodes CASSDRLSSGNTIYF.

As concerns this clone: The sample holds other DNA sequences that translate to the same CDR3. CDR3 coding DNA: TGTGCCAGCAGTTACTCGACAGGGGCCGGTAATTCACCCCTCCACTTT. This encodes CASSYSTGAGNSPLHF. This sequence joins TRBV6-6 and TRBJ1-6, with 8 nucleotides matching TRBD1. The length of the CDR3 is 16 residues. CDR1 and CDR2 from the germline V gene are MNHNY and SVGAGI (reference sequence). The J segment lost 6 bases and the V segment lost 0 bases, leaving 4 bases of the junction unmatched.

The chain carries TRBV10-3 and TRBJ2-3, with 14 bases matching TRBD2. J lost 3 bases, V lost 3 bases, and 11 bases had no gene match. Germline loops: CDR1 ENHRY, CDR2 SYGVKD. CDR3 length: 19 residues. The CDR3 loop reads CAISDDGTSGGHGTDTQYF. The CDR3 nucleotides are TGTGCCATCAGTGACGACGGGACTAGCGGGGGCCACGGAACAGATACGCAGTATTTT.

The chain is built from TRBV9 and TRBJ1-5, with D unclear. The CDR3 extends over 15 amino acids. From germline, CDR1 is SGDLS and CDR2 YYNGEE. V lost 2 bases and J 0 bases, leaving 9 bases between the germline ends. CDR3: CASSVGINSNQPQHF. DNA for the CDR3: TGTGCCAGCAGCGTCGGGATAAATAGCAATCAGCCCCAGCATTTT.

This rearrangement joins TRBV5-8 to TRBJ2-7, with 10 bases that match TRBD1. The V gene's germline CDR1 is SGHTS and CDR2 YDEGEE. CDR3 length: 14 amino acids. J was trimmed by 3 bases and V by 4 bases; bases with no gene match: 4. CDR3 residues: CASSRWTGGYEQYF. DNA of the CDR3: TGTGCCAGCAGCAGATGGACAGGGGGCTACGAGCAGTACTTC.

Concerning this clone itself: One junction end disagrees with the germline gene, perhaps due to a read error. Other DNA sequences in the same sample also yield this CDR3. The CDR3: CASRLRGQYNSPLHF. The CDR3, as DNA: TGTGCCAGCAGGTTAAGGGGTCAGTATAATTCCCCCCTCCACTTT. The chain uses TRBV2 and TRBJ1-6; possible D gene TRBD1, 5 bases. Per germline, CDR1 SNHLY and CDR2 FYNNEI. The CDR3 totals 15 residues.

The V gene is TRBV5-1, the J gene TRBJ1-1; 7 bases are a match to TRBD1. This CDR3 has 14 residues. Germline CDR1 reads SGHRS; CDR2 reads YFSETQ. The junction had 5 bases not matched to a gene; V was cut back by 5 bases and J by 1 base. The CDR3 protein is CASSSNRGNTEAFF. In DNA form, the CDR3 reads TGCGCCAGCAGTTCCAACAGGGGGAACACTGAAGCTTTCTTT.